This T cell receptor (beta chain) appears in the sequencing data of a study of blood T cell repertoires in COVID-19. Study information: The samples span acute and convalescent COVID-19 from the United States, Italy and Spain.

Trimming at V came to 6 bases and at J to 4 bases, leaving 6 bases not matched to a gene. CDR3 length: 14 residues. The V gene's germline CDR1 is SQVTM and CDR2 ANQGSEA. Profiled with immunoSEQ multiplex PCR; TCRdb holds only in-frame clones, not every one. The data show approximately 10,000 clones, with around 71% seen just once and more than 5% held by the top ten. Seattle researchers signed up patients amid active infection and tracked them longitudinally. This clone has just a few counts. This TCR was sampled from a man aged 55 to 70 with COVID-19, enrolled during active disease. This chain uses TRBV29-1 with TRBJ1-5; TRBD1 agrees at 10 bases. Source material: peripheral blood. The CDR3 protein is CSVIPGQGNQPQHF. Here the CDR3 DNA reads TGCAGCGTCATACCGGGACAGGGGAATCAGCCCCAGCATTTT.